The 11 T cell receptor beta chains below were found in one sample sequenced in a study of cytotoxic CD8 clonotypes in ibrutinib-treated CLL. TCRdb's table, derived via immunoSEQ multiplex PCR, lists solely in-frame clones and lacks some. Of approximately 92,000 clones in the sample, roughly 80% were seen once. Sequenced material: PBMCs, taken after 24 months of ibrutinib treatment. These receptors originate from a human donor with chronic lymphocytic leukemia.

This chain links TRBV29-1 with TRBJ2-7, with 11 bases lining up with TRBD2. The CDR3 contains 16 residues. The V segment lost 8 bases and the J segment 6 bases; nucleotides outside the gene matches: 18. Germline CDR1 is SQVTM and CDR2 is ANQGSEA. Written as DNA, the CDR3 is TGCAGCTCGACCGGGGCTACTAGCGGGAGCTCCGTCGAGCAGTACTTC. This sequence encodes CSSTGATSGSSVEQYF.

This clone appeared once. The chain uses TRBV5-4 and TRBJ2-7; D may be TRBD1 (6 bases). The DNA matches TRBJ2-1 better at its end, which makes the J call doubtful. Germline V gene lookup returns CDR1 SGHNT and CDR2 YYREEE (reference sequence). The CDR3 consists of 15 residues. The CDR3 DNA reads as TGTGCCAGCAGCCGGGAAGGGGGAAGAGACAATGAGCAGTTCTTC. Its translation is CASSREGGRDNEQFF.

This sequence joins TRBV30 and TRBJ2-5; 8 positions agree with TRBD1. From germline, CDR1 is GTSNPN and CDR2 SVGIG (reference sequence). Losses at the gene ends were 3 bases for V and 5 bases for J; bases not matched to a gene: 11. CDR3 length equals 15 residues. Here the CDR3 reads CAWRAMDRAHETQYF. CDR3 DNA sequence: TGTGCCTGGAGAGCGATGGACAGGGCTCACGAGACCCAGTACTTC.

This clone was detected only once. The chain is built from TRBV11-3 and TRBJ2-2; 10 positions agree with TRBD2. The CDR3 loop spans 14 amino acids. After removal of 8 bases from V and 8 bases from J, the junction contained 8 bases not matched to a gene. CDR1 and CDR2 (germline): SGHNT, YENEEA. This CDR3 is CASSAGGPTGELFF. CDR3 nucleotide sequence: TGTGCCAGCTCAGCGGGAGGGCCTACTGGGGAGCTGTTTTTT.

The genes are TRBV29-1 and TRBJ2-7, with D perhaps matching TRBD1 (5 bases). Germline assignment: CDR1 SQVTM and CDR2 ANQGSEA. This CDR3 has 12 amino acids. Trimming took off 6 bases at V and 3 bases at J, with 12 bases between the two ends. The CDR3 spells CSVSSQGYEQYF. As DNA, the CDR3 is TGCAGCGTATCCTCTCAGGGCTACGAGCAGTACTTC.

The chain links TRBV18 to TRBJ1-2; D call uncertain. V shed 6 bases and J shed 6 bases, with 11 bases lying between them. CDR1 is KGHSH, CDR2 LQKENI, per germline. The CDR3 is 12 residues long. DNA of the CDR3: TGTGCCAGCTCCAACGCAAGGGATGGCTACACCTTC. As protein: CASSNARDGYTF.

The chain links TRBV28 to TRBJ2-1; the D is unclear. The germline V gene has CDR1 MDHEN and CDR2 SYDVKM. Trimming removed 3 bases at V and 8 bases at J, with 17 bases between. The CDR3 extends over 15 amino acids. CDR3 nucleotides: TGTGCCAGCAGTTTCCAAGGGAAGGTCGTAGATGAGCAGTTCTTC. It encodes CASSFQGKVVDEQFF.

The rearrangement links TRBV23-1 to TRBJ2-2, with TRBD1 as a possible D gene (6 bases). TRBV23-1 counts as an open reading frame of uncertain function. This CDR3 is 15 amino acids long. V was clipped by 2 bases and J by 2 bases, with 9 bases between them. This chain's CDR3 is CASSQQDSNTGELFF. CDR3 nucleotide sequence: TGCGCCAGCAGTCAACAGGACAGTAACACCGGGGAGCTGTTTTTT.

The rearrangement uses TRBV7-9 and TRBJ2-5, with 7 bases aligning to TRBD1. V was pared by 5 bases and J by 2 bases, with 8 bases of the junction left unmatched. Germline CDR1 SEHNR, CDR2 FQNEAQ (reference sequence). The CDR3 spans 15 residues. CDR3: CASSTQGTAQETQYF. Here the CDR3 DNA reads TGTGCCAGCAGCACCCAAGGGACAGCTCAAGAGACCCAGTACTTC.

This chain connects TRBV6-1 to TRBJ2-1; 7 nucleotides align to TRBD1. Per germline, CDR1 MNHNS and CDR2 SASEGT. V was pared by 7 bases and J by 4 bases, with 7 bases of the junction left unmatched. The CDR3 has 14 amino acids. CDR3 residues: CASTPGQLYNEQFF. The CDR3 coding sequence is TGTGCCAGCACCCCGGGACAGTTATACAATGAGCAGTTCTTC.

The sample holds a few counts of this clone. The chain joins TRBV19 to TRBJ1-1, with TRBD1 identical over 8 bases. In germline, CDR1 is LNHDA, CDR2 SQIVND (reference sequence). The CDR3 runs 14 residues. V gave up 6 bases and J gave up 2 bases; unmatched junction bases: 5. Here the CDR3 reads CASSPGQGNTEAFF. For the CDR3, the DNA is TGTGCCAGTAGCCCTGGACAGGGAAACACTGAAGCTTTCTTT.